The source of this T cell receptor beta chain is a study of identifying expanded T cells in peripheral blood. General study results and limits: About 1.2 clones differed between technical replicates, versus approximately 17 and 20 over time. Clone count variance between roughly two-week samples rose with total template count.

Repertoires were generated with immunoSEQ multiplex PCR, while TCRdb's copy carries only in-frame clones and drops some. The sample has 84,000 or so clones; 89% are singletons. For this clone: What it recognizes is unknown.

No infections or other immune events were documented during collection. Between the trimmed V and J ends, which lost 5 bases and 4 bases, there was a span of 15 bases. The CDR3 sequence is 14 residues long. The V gene's germline CDR1 is SGHRS and CDR2 YFSETQ. V gene TRBV5-1 combines with J gene TRBJ2-5; D possibly corresponds to TRBD2 (6 bases). Sequenced input: blood. The TCR originated in a person between 18 and 75 years old in good health. In nucleotides, the CDR3 is TGCGCCAGCAGTACTGGCGCGGGATTAGAGACCCAGTACTTC. It specifies CASSTGAGLETQYF.